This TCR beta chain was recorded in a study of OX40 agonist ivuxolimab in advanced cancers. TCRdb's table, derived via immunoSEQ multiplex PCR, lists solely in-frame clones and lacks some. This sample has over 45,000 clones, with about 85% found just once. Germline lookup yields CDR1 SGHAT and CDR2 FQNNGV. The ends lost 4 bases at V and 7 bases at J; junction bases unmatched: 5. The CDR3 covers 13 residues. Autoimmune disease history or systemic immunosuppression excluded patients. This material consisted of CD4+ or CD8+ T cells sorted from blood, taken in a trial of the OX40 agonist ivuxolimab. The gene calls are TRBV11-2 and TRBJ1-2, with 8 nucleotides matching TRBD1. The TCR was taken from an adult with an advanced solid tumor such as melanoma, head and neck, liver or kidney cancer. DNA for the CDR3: TGTGCCAGCAGCTACGCAGGGGGCAGTGGCTACACCTTC. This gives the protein CASSYAGGSGYTF.